This TCR beta chain was sequenced in a study of T cell changes during pregnancy in multiple sclerosis. TCRdb keeps only in-frame clones here, not all; method: immunoSEQ multiplex PCR. The sample lists some 64,000 clones; 90% were seen once. Sequenced here: peripheral blood, sampled in the second trimester of pregnancy. This sequence was found in a female donor in good health, enrolled as a control in a pregnancy study.

The CDR3 region is CASSGPKGGQGTGKLFF. The CDR3, as DNA: TGTGCCAGCAGCGGCCCCAAGGGGGGACAGGGGACAGGAAAACTGTTTTTT. This chain uses TRBV9 with TRBJ1-4, with TRBD1 matching over 10 bases. J gave up 10 bases and V 3 bases, and 15 bases lay outside the gene matches. Germline CDR1 is SGDLS and CDR2 is YYNGEE. CDR3 size: 17 residues.